Detailed here is one T cell receptor beta chain. The antigen is not known. Germline CDR1 SGHRS, CDR2 YFSETQ. The CDR3 extends over 16 amino acids. The V and J ends lost 4 bases and 4 bases, in that order; junction bases with no gene match: 8. TCRdb fed the RT-PCR reads into MiXCR, producing one record per CDR3 protein. Counted here are approximately 520,000 distinct CDR3 sequences, 16% occurring once; the ten biggest clones make up about 3%. This entry belongs to a study of response to subunit inactivated influenza vaccine. Study results and limitations: The authors proposed limited new T cell recruitment per seasonal influenza vaccination.

This receptor was taken from a man aged 45-69 years who received an inactivated influenza vaccine. The source material was CD4+ T cells sorted from PBMCs, sampled about 24 months after vaccination. The rearrangement links TRBV5-1 to TRBJ1-2; TRBD1 matches at 12 bases. The CDR3 DNA is TGCGCCAGCAGCCCGGGACAGGGGGCGCGAGGCTATGGCTACACCTTC. Translation: CASSPGQGARGYGYTF.